This T cell receptor beta chain was sequenced for a study of response to subunit inactivated influenza vaccine. Broader study findings: Authors suggested seasonal influenza vaccinations each recruit few new T cells.

This clonotype was seen a few times. Its specificity is not known. MiXCR was run by TCRdb on the RT-PCR reads, yielding one entry per CDR3 protein. The top ten hold approximately 10% of the sample, which has a few hundred thousand distinct CDR3 sequences, about 20% seen once. Germline V CDR1 and CDR2: KGHSH, LQKENI. The CDR3 is 15 residues long. The germline V and J ends were trimmed by 2 bases and 10 bases, with 15 bases remaining between them. This chain joins TRBV18 and TRBJ1-6; D unclear. This specimen was PBMCs from blood, taken less than 22 months after vaccination. The TCR was taken from a man between 50 and 69 years old who received an inactivated influenza vaccine. Here the CDR3 reads CASSPVREVGSPLHF. The CDR3 region has the DNA TGTGCCAGCTCACCAGTTAGGGAAGTGGGATCACCCCTCCACTTT.